The 12 T cell receptor beta chains presented below share a single source sample, sequenced in a study of regulatory T cells in long-lasting Graves disease. Time point denoted: newly diagnosed GD, antithyroid drugs for less than 3 months. Extracted RNA from PBMCs served as the source of the TCR library. Arm-PCR with iRepertoire HTBI primers amplified the CDR3 regions for these TCR beta libraries. Using its own MiXCR run on the multiplex PCR reads, TCRdb lists one record per CDR3 protein. Of about 200,000 distinct CDR3 sequences listed, approximately 18% are singletons. The data also belong to a second study, concerning T cells in Graves' hyperthyroidism and ophthalmopathy.

This material consisted of peripheral blood mononuclear cells (PBMCs), taken at new diagnosis, from a patient treated with antithyroid drugs. The receptor source for this set is a woman in her 30s with Graves disease.

This clonotype was counted ten times or more. The chain couples TRBV6-1 to TRBJ1-2; D remains unclear. V was trimmed by 3 bases and J by 8 bases, leaving 7 bases between them. CDR1 is MNHNS and CDR2 is SASEGT in the germline V gene. The length of the CDR3 is 11 residues. DNA of the CDR3: TGTGCCAGCAGTGATAATGCGGGCTACACCTTC. The encoded protein is CASSDNAGYTF.

The sample holds many counts of this clonotype. The chain couples TRBV24-1 to TRBJ2-3; D ambiguous. Per the germline V gene, CDR1 is KGHDR and CDR2 is SFDVKD. The CDR3 is 12 amino acids. V dropped 2 bases and J dropped 4 bases, with 3 bases sitting between them. This CDR3 is CATSDSPDTQYF. CDR3 coding DNA: TGTGCCACCAGTGATTCCCCAGATACGCAGTATTTT.

This clonotype was found many times. This sequence joins TRBV2 and TRBJ2-7, with D tentatively TRBD1 (7 bases). Per the germline V gene, CDR1 is SNHLY and CDR2 is FYNNEI. The CDR3 extends over 16 amino acids. V lost 4 bases, J lost 3 bases, and 19 bases lay in between. The CDR3 reads CASSGRGGGQLYEQYF. CDR3 DNA: TGTGCCAGCAGTGGACGAGGAGGGGGACAGCTCTACGAGCAGTACTTC.

This clonotype has at least ten counts. The chain uses TRBV5-1 and TRBJ2-3; D is ambiguous. The CDR3 loop spans 15 amino acids. The ends were cut back, 2 bases at V and 0 bases at J, with 10 bases in the middle. CDR1 is SGHRS, CDR2 YFSETQ, per germline. For the CDR3, the DNA is TGCGCCAGCAGCTTCAGGTTTCCTAGCACAGATACGCAGTATTTT. It codes for CASSFRFPSTDTQYF. Full variable domain (remainder filled in from reference TRBV5-1 and TRBJ2-3): KAGVTQTPRYLIKTRGQQVTLSCSPISGHRSVSWYQQTPGQGLQFLFEYFSETQRNKGNFPGRFSGRQFSNSRSEMNVSTLELGDSALYLCASSFRFPSTDTQYFGPGTRLTVL.

This clonotype was seen at least ten times. The chain links TRBV19 to TRBJ2-5; 10 bases are a match to TRBD1. The junction had 12 bases not matched to a gene; V was cut back by 4 bases and J by 4 bases. CDR3 size: 17 residues. CDR1 LNHDA and CDR2 SQIVND come from the germline V gene (reference sequence). The CDR3 DNA follows: TGTGCCAGTAGTACCTTACCGGGACAGGGGTTAGGAGAGACCCAGTACTTC. Translated: CASSTLPGQGLGETQYF.

To note about this clonotype: Since a much larger clone is just one base distant, this may be a read error. Because the CDR3 is missing its conserved closing phenylalanine or tryptophan, this is likely a read error. V gene TRBV5-1 combines with J gene TRBJ1-1; D perhaps matches TRBD1 (6 bases). The CDR3 is made up of 16 amino acids. V was shortened by 2 bases and J by 1 base, with 15 bases between the two germline ends. Germline CDR1 is SGHRS and CDR2 is YFSETQ. CDR3 nucleotide sequence: TGCGCCAGCAGCTTAGAACGGGCGGGGGCGAACACTGAAGCTTTCTCT. Encoded protein: CASSLERAGANTEAFS.

The chain uses TRBV6-1 and TRBJ1-3, with D possibly matching TRBD1 (5 bases). There are 19 residues in the CDR3. V was shortened by 7 bases and J by 2 bases, with 27 bases between the two germline ends. In germline, CDR1 is MNHNS, CDR2 SASEGT. CDR3 sequence reads: CASIISGPGSLSPGNTIYF. Here the CDR3 DNA reads TGTGCCAGCATCATTTCGGGGCCAGGGTCCCTCTCCCCTGGAAACACCATATATTTT.

Turning to this clonotype: This CDR3 is missing its conserved last phenylalanine or tryptophan, likely due to a read error. CDR3 loop: CSARGGRGDNEQFL. As DNA, the CDR3 is TGCAGTGCTAGAGGCGGGAGGGGGGACAATGAGCAGTTCCTC. The chain couples TRBV20-1 to TRBJ2-1, with 9 bases aligning to TRBD2. V lost 1 base to trimming and J lost 5 bases; unmatched junction nucleotides: 3. The CDR3 is 14 amino acids. The germline CDR1 and CDR2 sequences are DFQATT and SNEGSKA (reference sequence).

There are many counts of this clonotype. This chain links TRBV7-8 with TRBJ2-7; D unclear. Germline V gene sequence: CDR1 SGHVS, CDR2 FQNEAQ. V gave up 3 bases and J gave up 2 bases, with 5 bases separating them. The CDR3 totals 12 residues. The CDR3 nucleotides read TGTGCCAGCAGCTTGTCCACCTACGAGCAGTACTTC. Translated: CASSLSTYEQYF.

This clonotype was detected ten times or more. The junction departs from germline at one end; a sequencing error may be responsible. This chain links TRBV7-6 with TRBJ2-2; 7 bases line up with TRBD1. Germline assignment: CDR1 SGHVS and CDR2 FNYEAQ. CDR3 length equals 13 residues. Here the CDR3 reads CASRGQLTRELFF. The CDR3 nucleotides read TGTGCCAGCAGGGGACAGCTCACCAGGGAGCTGTTTTTT.

This clonotype was counted at least ten times. The chain employs TRBV12-3 or TRBV12-4 and TRBJ1-1; no clear D. This CDR3 region has 12 residues. The V end was cut by 3 bases, the J end by 9 bases, with 11 bases between. The CDR3 region is CASSFYKTQAFF. CDR3 DNA: TGTGCCAGCAGTTTCTACAAGACTCAAGCTTTCTTT.

This clonotype was counted ten times or more. The chain joins TRBV28 to TRBJ1-6; 7 nucleotides match TRBD1. The length of the CDR3 is 15 residues. Germline V lookup: CDR1 MDHEN, CDR2 SYDVKM. Trimming cost V 7 bases and J 7 bases; bases outside gene matches: 10. CDR3 bases: TGTGCCAGCACTTATGACAGGGCGGGGAATTCACCCCTCCACTTT. Its protein is CASTYDRAGNSPLHF. The full variable domain, completed using reference TRBV28 and TRBJ1-6, is DVKVTQSSRYLVKRTGEKVFLECVQDMDHENMFWYRQDPGLGLRLIYFSYDVKMKEKGDIPEGYSVSREKKERFSLILESASTNQTSMYLCASTYDRAGNSPLHFGNGTRLTVT.